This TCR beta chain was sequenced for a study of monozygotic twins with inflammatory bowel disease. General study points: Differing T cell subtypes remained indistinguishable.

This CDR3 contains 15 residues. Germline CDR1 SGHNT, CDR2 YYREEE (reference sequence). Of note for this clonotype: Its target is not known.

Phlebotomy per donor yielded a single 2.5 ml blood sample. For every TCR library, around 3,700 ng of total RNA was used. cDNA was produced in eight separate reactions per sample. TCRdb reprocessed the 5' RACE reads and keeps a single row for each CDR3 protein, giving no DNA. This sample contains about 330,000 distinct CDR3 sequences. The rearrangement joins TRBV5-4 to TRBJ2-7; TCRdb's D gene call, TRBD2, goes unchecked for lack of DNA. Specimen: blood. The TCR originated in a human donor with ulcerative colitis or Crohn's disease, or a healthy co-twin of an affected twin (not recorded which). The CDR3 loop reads CASRPWRQGLSEQYF.